This TCR beta chain was observed in a study of T cells in Graves' hyperthyroidism and ophthalmopathy. The CDR3 regions of TCR beta were amplified from RNA transcripts. A first-round RT-PCR of the TCR CDR3 used the HTBI primer set. TCRdb called the multiplex PCR reads again in MiXCR, with one record for every CDR3 protein. The data show some 500,000 distinct CDR3 sequences, around 14% seen once. Germline V CDR1 and CDR2: SNHLY, FYNNEI. V lost 3 bases and J lost 0, with 12 bases in between. CDR3 length: 15 amino acids. Stable hyperthyroidism: no ophthalmopathy progression over 18 months of follow-up. Points from the study as a whole: Most expanded thyroid clonotypes above 0.001 recurred in blood.

This clonotype came up many times. No antigen is known for it. The material sequenced was blood. This rearrangement joins TRBV2 to TRBJ2-7, with D uncertain. The clonotype originates from a woman younger than 30 with Graves' hyperthyroidism. CDR3 loop: CASSDIRASSYEQYV. For the CDR3, the DNA is TGTGCCAGCAGTGACATAAGGGCCTCCTCCTACGAGCAGTACGTC.